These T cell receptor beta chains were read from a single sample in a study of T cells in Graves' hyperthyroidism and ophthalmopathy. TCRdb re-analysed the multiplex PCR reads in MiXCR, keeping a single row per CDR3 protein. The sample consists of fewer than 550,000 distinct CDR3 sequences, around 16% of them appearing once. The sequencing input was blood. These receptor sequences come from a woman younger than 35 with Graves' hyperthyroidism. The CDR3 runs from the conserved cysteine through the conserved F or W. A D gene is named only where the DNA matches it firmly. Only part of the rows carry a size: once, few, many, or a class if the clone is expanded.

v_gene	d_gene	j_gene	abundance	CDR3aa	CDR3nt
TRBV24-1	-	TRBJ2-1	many	CATSVSASSALASEQFF	TGTGCCACCAGTGTCTCGGCCTCTAGCGCCCTGGCTTCGGAGCAGTTCTTC
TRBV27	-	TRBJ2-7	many	CASKLIQGTYEQYF	TGTGCCAGCAAACTAATACAGGGAACCTACGAGCAGTACTTC
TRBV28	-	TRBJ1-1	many	CASRTWVGSAFF	TGTGCCAGCAGGACATGGGTTGGCTCCGCTTTCTTT
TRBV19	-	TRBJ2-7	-	CASSIAGAGSYEQYF	TGTGCCAGTAGTATAGCAGGGGCCGGTTCCTACGAGCAGTACTTC
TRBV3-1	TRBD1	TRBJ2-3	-	CASSQVGQSTDTQYF	TGTGCCAGCAGCCAAGTGGGACAGAGCACAGATACGCAGTATTTT
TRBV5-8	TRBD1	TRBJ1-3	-	CASSRDRGKGGNTIYF	TGTGCCAGCAGCCGGGACAGGGGGAAAGGTGGAAACACCATATATTTT
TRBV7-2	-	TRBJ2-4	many	CASSLGMGGGIQYF	TGTGCCAGCAGCCTAGGGATGGGGGGAGGCATTCAGTACTTC
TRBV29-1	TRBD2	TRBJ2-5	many	CSSLVHGGRAKETQYF	TGCAGCTCTCTGGTCCATGGCGGGAGGGCGAAGGAGACCCAGTACTTC
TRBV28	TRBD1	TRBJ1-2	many	CASSLQGAIDGYTF	TGTGCCAGCAGTCTTCAGGGGGCTATCGATGGCTACACCTTC
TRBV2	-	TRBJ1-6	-	CASSEEGLPPLHF	TGTGCCAGCAGTGAAGAGGGGTTACCACCCCTCCACTTT
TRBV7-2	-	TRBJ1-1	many	CASSFPNTEAFF	TGTGCCAGCAGCTTCCCGAACACTGAAGCTTTCTTT
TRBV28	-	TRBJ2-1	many	CASSSRWGMDSGTYNEQFF	TGTGCCAGCAGTTCCCGTTGGGGAATGGACTCAGGCACCTACAATGAGCAGTTCTTC
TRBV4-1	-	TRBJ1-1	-	CASSHNLMLNTEAFF	TGCGCCAGCAGCCACAATCTGATGTTGAACACTGAAGCTTTCTTT